This T cell receptor beta chain was sequenced during a study of blood T cell repertoires in COVID-19. CDR1 and CDR2 (germline): SGHTA, FQGTGA. There are 15 residues in the CDR3. Trimming pared 2 bases from V and 3 bases from J, leaving 11 bases between. Method: immunoSEQ multiplex PCR; TCRdb's copy keeps in-frame clones and lacks some. The table shows roughly 60,000 clones, with 72% occurring only once. This clone has only a few counts. The specimen sequenced was peripheral blood. V usage is TRBV7-3 and J usage is TRBJ2-1, with D possibly matching TRBD1 (7 bases). The origin of this receptor is a woman aged 70-85 years with COVID-19, enrolled during active disease. The DNA of the CDR3 is TGTGCCAGCAGCTTAGGGCAGGGGGGCTACAATGAGCAGTTCTTC. Its translation is CASSLGQGGYNEQFF.